This paragraph covers one T cell receptor (beta chain) sequence. The antigen is unknown. The CDR3 contains 14 residues. The V and J ends lost 3 bases and 4 bases respectively, with 10 bases between them. The germline gives CDR1 MDHEN, CDR2 SYDVKM. This specimen comes from a study of vaccination effects on CD4 cells after COVID-19. ViraFEST expansion of antigen-specific CD4+ T cells with viral peptide pools preceded sequencing. Following 10 days of culture, CD4+ T cells were isolated. Nobody among the vaccine recipients had prior SARS-CoV-2 infection (nucleocapsid antibodies were negative). General study findings and limits: Clones arising from infection and from vaccination showed marked clonal contraction late after vaccination. Common cold coronavirus cross-reactivity was shown by only 1 of 255 vaccine-induced clones in healthy vaccinees.

Assay: immunoSEQ multiplex PCR; the TCRdb copy retains only in-frame clones and omits some. The sample yields 78,000 or so clones, around 76% seen once. V gene TRBV28 combines with J gene TRBJ2-1; D gene uncertain. The input for sequencing was CD4+ T cells from PBMCs cultured with SARS-CoV-2 spike peptides, taken before COVID-19 vaccination. The clonotype comes from a human donor who received a COVID-19 vaccine. The CDR3 sequence is CASSFDHSYNEQFF. In DNA, the CDR3 is TGTGCCAGCAGTTTCGATCACAGTTACAATGAGCAGTTCTTC.